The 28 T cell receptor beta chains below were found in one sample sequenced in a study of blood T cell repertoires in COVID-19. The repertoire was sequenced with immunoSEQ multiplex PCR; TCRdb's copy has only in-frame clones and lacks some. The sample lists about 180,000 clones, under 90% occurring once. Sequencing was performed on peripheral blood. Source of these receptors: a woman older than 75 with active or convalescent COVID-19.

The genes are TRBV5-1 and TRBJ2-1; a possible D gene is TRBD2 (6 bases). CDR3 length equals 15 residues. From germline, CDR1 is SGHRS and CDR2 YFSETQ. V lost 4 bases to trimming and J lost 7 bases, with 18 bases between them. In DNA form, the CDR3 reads TGCGCCAGCAGCCGACCCGAGGGCGGGACGAATGAGCAGTTCTTC. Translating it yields CASSRPEGGTNEQFF.

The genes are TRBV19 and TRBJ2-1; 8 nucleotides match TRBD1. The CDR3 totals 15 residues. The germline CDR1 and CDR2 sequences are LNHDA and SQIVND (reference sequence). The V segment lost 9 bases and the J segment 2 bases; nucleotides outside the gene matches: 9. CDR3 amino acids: CASGSGTGAYNEQFF. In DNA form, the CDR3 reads TGTGCCAGCGGATCCGGGACAGGAGCCTACAATGAGCAGTTCTTC.

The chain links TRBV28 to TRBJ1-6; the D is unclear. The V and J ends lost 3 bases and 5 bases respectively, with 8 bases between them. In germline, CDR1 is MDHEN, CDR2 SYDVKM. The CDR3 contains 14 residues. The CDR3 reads CASSLRQNNSPLHF. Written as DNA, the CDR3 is TGTGCCAGCAGTTTGCGGCAGAATAATTCACCCCTCCACTTT.

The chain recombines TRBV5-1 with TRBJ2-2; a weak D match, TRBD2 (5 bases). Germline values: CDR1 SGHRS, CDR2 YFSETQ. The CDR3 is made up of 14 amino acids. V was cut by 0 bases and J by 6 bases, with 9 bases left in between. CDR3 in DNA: TGCGCCAGCAGCTTGGCCGTTAGCGCCGGGGAGCTGTTTTTT. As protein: CASSLAVSAGELFF. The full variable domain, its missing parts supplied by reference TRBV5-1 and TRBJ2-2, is KAGVTQTPRYLIKTRGQQVTLSCSPISGHRSVSWYQQTPGQGLQFLFEYFSETQRNKGNFPGRFSGRQFSNSRSEMNVSTLELGDSALYLCASSLAVSAGELFFGEGSRLTVL.

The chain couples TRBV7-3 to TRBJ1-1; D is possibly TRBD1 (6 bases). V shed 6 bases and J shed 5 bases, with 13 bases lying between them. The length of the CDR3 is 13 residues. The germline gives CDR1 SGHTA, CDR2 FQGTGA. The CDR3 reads CASSSTGSTEAFF. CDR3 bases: TGTGCCAGCAGTTCAACAGGGAGTACTGAAGCTTTCTTT. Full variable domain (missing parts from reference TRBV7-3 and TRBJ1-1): GAGVSQTPSNKVTEKGKYVELRCDPISGHTALYWYRQSLGQGPEFLIYFQGTGAADDSGLPNDRFFAVRPEGSVSTLKIQRTERGDSAVYLCASSSTGSTEAFFGQGTRLTVV.

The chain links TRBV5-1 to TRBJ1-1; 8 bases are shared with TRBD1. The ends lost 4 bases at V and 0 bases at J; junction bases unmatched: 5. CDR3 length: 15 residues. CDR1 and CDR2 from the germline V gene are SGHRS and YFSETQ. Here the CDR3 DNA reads TGCGCCAGCAGCCGGACAGGGACCATGAACACTGAAGCTTTCTTT. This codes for CASSRTGTMNTEAFF.

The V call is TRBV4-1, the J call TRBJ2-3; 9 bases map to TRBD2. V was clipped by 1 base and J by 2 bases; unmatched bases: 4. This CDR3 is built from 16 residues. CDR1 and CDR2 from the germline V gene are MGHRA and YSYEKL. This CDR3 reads CASSQVRLADTDTQYF. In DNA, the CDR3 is TGCGCCAGCAGCCAAGTTCGACTAGCGGACACAGATACGCAGTATTTT.

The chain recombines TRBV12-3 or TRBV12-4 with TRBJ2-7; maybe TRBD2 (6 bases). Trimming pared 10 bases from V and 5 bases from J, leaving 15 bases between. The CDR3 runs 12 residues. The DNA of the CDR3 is TGTGCCACCCCTGCGGGGTCCCACGAGCAGTACTTC. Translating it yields CATPAGSHEQYF.

The CDR3: CASSYTSVSYEQYF. In DNA form, the CDR3 reads TGTGCCAGCAGCTATACTAGCGTTTCCTACGAGCAGTACTTC. The V and J genes are TRBV5-5 and TRBJ2-7; 7 nucleotides agree with TRBD2. Germline V gene data show CDR1 as SGHKS and CDR2 as YYEKEE (reference sequence). V lost 3 bases to trimming and J lost 1 base; unmatched junction nucleotides: 4. The CDR3 is 14 amino acids. Full variable domain (outside the CDR3, taken from reference TRBV5-5 and TRBJ2-7): DAGVTQSPTHLIKTRGQQVTLRCSPISGHKSVSWYQQVLGQGPQFIFQYYEKEERGRGNFPDRFSARQFPNYSSELNVNALLLGDSALYLCASSYTSVSYEQYFGPGTRLTVT.

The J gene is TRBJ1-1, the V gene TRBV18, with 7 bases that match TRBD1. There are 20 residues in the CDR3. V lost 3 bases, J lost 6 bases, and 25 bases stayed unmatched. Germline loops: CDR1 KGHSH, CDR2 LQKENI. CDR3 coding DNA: TGTGCCAGCTCACCCTTCAGACCCAGGGGGGCCCCGAGTAGGAGTTCTGAAGCTTTCTTT. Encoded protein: CASSPFRPRGAPSRSSEAFF.

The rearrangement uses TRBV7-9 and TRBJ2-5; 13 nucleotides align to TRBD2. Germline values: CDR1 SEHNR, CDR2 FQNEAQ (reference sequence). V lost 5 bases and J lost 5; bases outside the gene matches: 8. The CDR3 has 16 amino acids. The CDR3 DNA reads TGTGCCAGCAGCGAGAGGACTAGCGGGAGTCTTGAGACCCAGTACTTC. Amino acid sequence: CASSERTSGSLETQYF. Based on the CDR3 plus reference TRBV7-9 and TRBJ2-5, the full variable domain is DTGVSQNPRHKITKRGQNVTFRCDPISEHNRLYWYRQTLGQGPEFLTYFQNEAQLEKSRLLSDRFSAERPKGSFSTLEIQRTEQGDSAMYLCASSERTSGSLETQYFGPGTRLLVL.

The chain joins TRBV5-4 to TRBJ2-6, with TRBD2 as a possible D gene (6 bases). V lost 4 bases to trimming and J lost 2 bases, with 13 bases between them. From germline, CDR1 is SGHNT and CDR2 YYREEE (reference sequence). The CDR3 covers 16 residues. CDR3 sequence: CASSKAGRTGANVLTF. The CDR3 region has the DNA TGTGCCAGCAGCAAGGCGGGGCGCACTGGGGCCAACGTCCTGACTTTC.

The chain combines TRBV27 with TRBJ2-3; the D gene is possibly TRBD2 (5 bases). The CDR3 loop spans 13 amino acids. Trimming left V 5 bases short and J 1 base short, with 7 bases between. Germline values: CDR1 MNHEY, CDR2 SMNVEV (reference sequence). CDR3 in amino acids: CASSMRGTDTQYF. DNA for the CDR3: TGTGCCAGCAGTATGAGGGGCACAGATACGCAGTATTTT.

CDR3 nucleotides: TGTGCCAGCAGTCTTCAGGGGAGGGGCACTGAAGCTTTCTTT. Its protein product is CASSLQGRGTEAFF. This rearrangement joins TRBV25-1 to TRBJ1-1; D perhaps matches TRBD1 (6 bases). The CDR3 is 14 residues long. V was clipped by 5 bases and J by 4 bases, with 14 bases between them. Germline V gives CDR1 MGHDK, CDR2 SYGVNS.

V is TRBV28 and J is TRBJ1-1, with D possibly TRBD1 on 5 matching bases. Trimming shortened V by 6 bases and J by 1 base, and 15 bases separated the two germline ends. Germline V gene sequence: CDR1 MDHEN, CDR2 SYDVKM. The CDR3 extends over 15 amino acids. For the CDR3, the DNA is TGTGCCAGCAGCCGCCGGGGGGGAGGGAACACTGAAGCTTTCTTT. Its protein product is CASSRRGGGNTEAFF.

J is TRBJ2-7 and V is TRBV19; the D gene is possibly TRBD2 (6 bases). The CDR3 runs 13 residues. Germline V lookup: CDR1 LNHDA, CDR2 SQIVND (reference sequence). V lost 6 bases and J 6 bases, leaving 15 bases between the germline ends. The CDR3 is CASSRREESEQYF. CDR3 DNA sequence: TGTGCCAGTAGCCGGAGGGAGGAAAGCGAGCAGTACTTC.

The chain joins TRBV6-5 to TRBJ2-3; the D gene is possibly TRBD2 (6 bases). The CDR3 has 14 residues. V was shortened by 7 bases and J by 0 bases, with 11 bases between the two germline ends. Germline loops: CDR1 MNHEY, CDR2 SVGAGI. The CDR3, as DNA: TGTGCCAGCAAGGGTAGCGGAAGCACAGATACGCAGTATTTT. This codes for CASKGSGSTDTQYF.

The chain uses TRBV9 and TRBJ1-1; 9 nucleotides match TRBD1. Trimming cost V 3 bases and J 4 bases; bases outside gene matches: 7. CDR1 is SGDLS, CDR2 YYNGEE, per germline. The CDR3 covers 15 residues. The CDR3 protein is CASSGGQGKVTEAFF. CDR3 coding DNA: TGTGCCAGCAGCGGGGGACAGGGCAAAGTCACTGAAGCTTTCTTT.

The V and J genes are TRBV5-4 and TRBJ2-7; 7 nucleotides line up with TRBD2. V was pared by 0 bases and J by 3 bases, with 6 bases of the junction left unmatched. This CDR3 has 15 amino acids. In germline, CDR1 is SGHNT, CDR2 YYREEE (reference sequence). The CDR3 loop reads CASSLGAGEYYEQYF. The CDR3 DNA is TGTGCCAGCAGCTTGGGGGCGGGAGAGTACTACGAGCAGTACTTC.

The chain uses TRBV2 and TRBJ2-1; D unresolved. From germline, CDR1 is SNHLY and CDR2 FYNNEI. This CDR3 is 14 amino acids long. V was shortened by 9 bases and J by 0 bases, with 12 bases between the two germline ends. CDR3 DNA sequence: TGTGCCAGTGCTCTAGACCGCTCCTACAATGAGCAGTTCTTC. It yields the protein CASALDRSYNEQFF.

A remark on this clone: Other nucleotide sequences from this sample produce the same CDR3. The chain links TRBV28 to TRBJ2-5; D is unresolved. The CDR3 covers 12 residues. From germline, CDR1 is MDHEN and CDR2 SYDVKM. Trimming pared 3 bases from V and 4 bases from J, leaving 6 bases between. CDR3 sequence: CASSFVRETQYF. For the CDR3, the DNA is TGTGCCAGCAGTTTCGTCCGAGAGACCCAGTACTTC.

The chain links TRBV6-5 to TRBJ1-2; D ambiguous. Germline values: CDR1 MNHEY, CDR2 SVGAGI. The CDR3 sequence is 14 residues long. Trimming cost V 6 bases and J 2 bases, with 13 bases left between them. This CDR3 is CASRPRGLNYGYTF. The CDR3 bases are TGTGCCAGCAGGCCGAGAGGACTGAACTATGGCTACACCTTC.

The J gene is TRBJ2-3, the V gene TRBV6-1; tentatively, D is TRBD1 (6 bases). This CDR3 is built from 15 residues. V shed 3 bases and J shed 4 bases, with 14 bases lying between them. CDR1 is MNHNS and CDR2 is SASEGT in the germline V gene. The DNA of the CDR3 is TGTGCCAGCAGTGAGGGGATACAGGGTGCAGATACGCAGTATTTT. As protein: CASSEGIQGADTQYF.

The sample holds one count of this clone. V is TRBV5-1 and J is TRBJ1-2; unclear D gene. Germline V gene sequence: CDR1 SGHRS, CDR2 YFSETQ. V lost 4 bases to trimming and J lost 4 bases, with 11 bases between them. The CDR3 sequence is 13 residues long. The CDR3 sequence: CASSPARSYGYTF. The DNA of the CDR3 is TGCGCCAGCAGCCCCGCGCGGAGCTATGGCTACACCTTC.

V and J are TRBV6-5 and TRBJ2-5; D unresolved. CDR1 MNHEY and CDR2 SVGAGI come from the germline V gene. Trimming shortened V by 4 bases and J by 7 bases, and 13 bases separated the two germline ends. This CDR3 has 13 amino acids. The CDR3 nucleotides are TGTGCCAGCAGTTCGGCCGCGGTAGGGACCCAGTACTTC. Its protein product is CASSSAAVGTQYF.

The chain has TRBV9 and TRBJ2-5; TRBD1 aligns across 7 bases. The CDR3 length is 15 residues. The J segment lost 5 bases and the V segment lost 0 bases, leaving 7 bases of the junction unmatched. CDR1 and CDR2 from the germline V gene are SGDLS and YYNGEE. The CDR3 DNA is TGTGCCAGCAGCGTAGGGACAGGACGCCAGGAGACCCAGTACTTC. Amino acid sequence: CASSVGTGRQETQYF.

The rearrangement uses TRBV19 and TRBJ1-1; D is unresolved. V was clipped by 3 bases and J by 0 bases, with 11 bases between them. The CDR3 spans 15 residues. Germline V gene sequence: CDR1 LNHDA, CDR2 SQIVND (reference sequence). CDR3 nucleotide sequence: TGTGCCAGTAGTATCCTAGTCGGCTTGAACACTGAAGCTTTCTTT. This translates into CASSILVGLNTEAFF. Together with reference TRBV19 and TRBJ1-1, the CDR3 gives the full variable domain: DGGITQSPKYLFRKEGQNVTLSCEQNLNHDAMYWYRQDPGQGLRLIYYSQIVNDFQKGDIAEGYSVSREKKESFPLTVTSAQKNPTAFYLCASSILVGLNTEAFFGQGTRLTVV.

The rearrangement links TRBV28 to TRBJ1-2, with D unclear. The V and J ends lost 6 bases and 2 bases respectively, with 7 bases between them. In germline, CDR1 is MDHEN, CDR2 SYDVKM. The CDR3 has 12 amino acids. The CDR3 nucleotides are TGTGCCAGCAGAGAGGGCAACTATGGCTACACCTTC. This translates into CASREGNYGYTF.